The 22 T cell receptor beta chains reported below all come from one sample, sequenced in a study of cytomegalovirus exposure and HLA in healthy donors. 60 Vbeta and 13 Jbeta primers were used in PCR. TCRdb's copy holds only in-frame clones and misses some; the assay was immunoSEQ multiplex PCR. The sample has roughly 180,000 clones, over 80% seen once; the top ten hold more than 1%. The sample comprised PBMCs. The receptors shown here come from a boy younger than 10 in good health and CMV-seronegative.

V and J are TRBV7-9 and TRBJ2-5; 8 bases fit TRBD2. This CDR3 region has 17 residues. Unmatched junction bases numbered 11, after V lost 1 base and J lost 4 bases. Germline V lookup: CDR1 SEHNR, CDR2 FQNEAQ (reference sequence). This CDR3 reads CASSLVGGGHGRETQYF. CDR3 bases: TGTGCCAGCAGCTTAGTCGGGGGGGGGCACGGGAGAGAGACCCAGTACTTC.

The chain employs TRBV7-9 and TRBJ2-1; TRBD1 matches at 9 bases. Germline CDR1 is SEHNR and CDR2 is FQNEAQ (reference sequence). The CDR3 is made up of 17 amino acids. Germline trimming cut 5 bases from V and 4 bases from J; bases unmatched to any gene: 12. In DNA form, the CDR3 reads TGTGCCAGCAGCCCCTTCGCGGACAGGGGCGTTTACAATGAGCAGTTCTTC. Protein: CASSPFADRGVYNEQFF.

The chain couples TRBV7-9 to TRBJ2-5; the D gene is possibly TRBD2 (7 bases). The assigned J gene may be wrong: the sequence end matches TRBJ2-7 better. Germline V gene data show CDR1 as SEHNR and CDR2 as FQNEAQ (reference sequence). CDR3 length: 13 residues. The CDR3 is CASSLEGGSEQYF. As DNA, the CDR3 is TGTGCCAGCAGCTTAGAGGGGGGGAGCGAGCAGTACTTC.

The rearrangement joins TRBV5-1 to TRBJ2-3; 10 bases fit TRBD2. CDR1 is SGHRS and CDR2 is YFSETQ in the germline V gene. CDR3 length equals 15 residues. V lost 4 bases and J lost 3; bases outside the gene matches: 5. The CDR3 spells CASSARLAGTDTQYF. CDR3 nucleotide sequence: TGCGCCAGCAGCGCCAGACTAGCGGGTACAGATACGCAGTATTTT.

This chain uses TRBV6-1 with TRBJ2-7; the D gene is possibly TRBD2 (5 bases). Germline CDR1 reads MNHNS; CDR2 reads SASEGT. The CDR3 length is 11 residues. Trimming pared 8 bases from V and 0 bases from J, leaving 5 bases between. The CDR3 DNA reads as TGTGCCAGCGGGAGCTCCTACGAGCAGTACGTC. Translated, it gives CASGSSYEQYV.

This chain links TRBV7-7 with TRBJ1-2; D remains ambiguous. There are 14 residues in the CDR3. CDR1 is SSHAT and CDR2 is FNYEAQ in the germline V gene (reference sequence). Trimming shortened V by 1 base and J by 2 bases, and 8 bases separated the two germline ends. The CDR3, as DNA: TGTGCCAGCAGCTTAGGGCAGAACAACTATGGCTACACCTTC. Translating gives CASSLGQNNYGYTF.

This clone has just a few counts. The identical CDR3 is also encoded by other nucleotide sequences in the sample. V gene TRBV5-4 combines with J gene TRBJ1-2; TRBD1 might be the D (5 bases). The CDR3 sequence is 15 residues long. V was trimmed by 0 bases and J by 4 bases, leaving 13 bases between them. CDR1 is SGHNT and CDR2 is YYREEE in the germline V gene (reference sequence). The CDR3 is CASSLGGTRGYGYTF. The CDR3 region has the DNA TGTGCCAGCAGCTTGGGGGGGACTAGGGGCTATGGCTACACCTTC.

The J gene is TRBJ1-5, the V gene TRBV2; 9 positions agree with TRBD1. After removal of 5 bases from V and 3 bases from J, the junction contained 14 bases not matched to a gene. The CDR3 has 18 residues. The germline gives CDR1 SNHLY, CDR2 FYNNEI. The CDR3 protein is CASSFSTAGTGFNQPQHF. CDR3 sequence (DNA): TGTGCCAGCAGTTTTTCTACTGCCGGGACAGGGTTCAATCAGCCCCAGCATTTT.

The V and J genes are TRBV7-9 and TRBJ2-7; D may be TRBD2 (6 bases). The CDR3 spans 13 residues. V lost 5 bases and J 4 bases, leaving 12 bases between the germline ends. CDR1 and CDR2 from the germline V gene are SEHNR and FQNEAQ (reference sequence). The CDR3 region is CASSPGERYEQYF. CDR3 nucleotide sequence: TGTGCCAGCAGCCCGGGGGAGCGGTACGAGCAGTACTTC.

V gene TRBV4-1 combines with J gene TRBJ1-2; maybe TRBD1 (6 bases). The CDR3 is 16 amino acids. V was pared by 0 bases and J by 5 bases, with 16 bases between. Germline assignment: CDR1 MGHRA and CDR2 YSYEKL. The CDR3, as DNA: TGCGCCAGCAGCCAAGATAGGGGGTATCAAGTATATGGCTACACCTTC. Residues: CASSQDRGYQVYGYTF.

A remark on this clone: This same CDR3 is encoded by further DNA sequences in the sample. This rearrangement joins TRBV9 to TRBJ2-3; D possibly corresponds to TRBD1 (6 bases). This CDR3 is 15 amino acids long. Trimming shortened V by 0 bases and J by 1 base, and 9 bases separated the two germline ends. Germline lookup yields CDR1 SGDLS and CDR2 YYNGEE. CDR3 bases: TGTGCCAGCAGCGTAGGGGGGCGGGGCACAGATACGCAGTATTTT. It encodes CASSVGGRGTDTQYF.

The V gene is TRBV7-8, the J gene TRBJ2-1, with D possibly being TRBD2 (6 bases). This CDR3 is built from 18 residues. Germline CDR1 and CDR2: SGHVS and FQNEAQ. V was trimmed by 1 base and J by 12 bases, leaving 28 bases between them. CDR3 nucleotides: TGTGCCAGCAGCTTAGTAGGAGGTCCGAGCGGAGGGCCGATGTGGCAGTTCTTC. It specifies CASSLVGGPSGGPMWQFF.

J is TRBJ1-2 and V is TRBV25-1; D is perhaps TRBD1 (6 bases). Germline V CDR1 and CDR2: MGHDK, SYGVNS. The CDR3 is 14 amino acids. Trimming shortened V by 5 bases and J by 4 bases, and 14 bases separated the two germline ends. CDR3 residues: CASSNTTGFYGYTF. The CDR3 nucleotides read TGTGCCAGCAGTAACACGACAGGCTTCTATGGCTACACCTTC.

The chain employs TRBV19 and TRBJ2-1; the match to TRBD2 covers 9 bases. CDR3 length: 15 residues. Germline V gives CDR1 LNHDA, CDR2 SQIVND (reference sequence). V trimming: 3 bases; J trimming: 3 bases; junction bases outside the gene matches: 3. The CDR3 is CASSIRLADYNEQFF. The CDR3, as DNA: TGTGCCAGTAGTATCCGACTAGCGGACTACAATGAGCAGTTCTTC.

The rearrangement joins TRBV30 to TRBJ2-5, with D possibly TRBD2 on 6 matching bases. Trimming removed 4 bases from V and 6 bases from J, with 9 bases in between. The CDR3 contains 11 residues. The V gene's germline CDR1 is GTSNPN and CDR2 SVGIG (reference sequence). Here the CDR3 DNA reads TGTGCCTGGATAGGGAGGAAGACCCAGTACTTC. It is translated as CAWIGRKTQYF.

This chain links TRBV19 with TRBJ1-3; 10 nucleotides align to TRBD1. The trim removed 5 bases at V and 3 bases at J, leaving 4 bases unmatched. From germline, CDR1 is LNHDA and CDR2 SQIVND (reference sequence). The CDR3 sequence is 15 residues long. Written as DNA, the CDR3 is TGTGCCAGTAGTTTGGGACAGGGGTTTGGAAACACCATATATTTT. It yields the protein CASSLGQGFGNTIYF.

This clone has a single count. This chain joins TRBV19 and TRBJ2-4; no definite D call. The germline gives CDR1 LNHDA, CDR2 SQIVND (reference sequence). CDR3 length: 13 amino acids. V was shortened by 3 bases and J by 0 bases, with 3 bases between the two germline ends. CDR3 sequence: CASSIRAKNIQYF. The CDR3 nucleotides read TGTGCCAGTAGTATTAGAGCCAAAAACATTCAGTACTTC.

The chain employs TRBV27 and TRBJ2-2; TRBD1 matches at 7 bases. The V gene end was trimmed by 6 bases and the J gene end by 1 base; junction bases not matched to a gene: 5. Germline V gene sequence: CDR1 MNHEY, CDR2 SMNVEV (reference sequence). The CDR3 contains 15 residues. CDR3 nucleotide sequence: TGTGCCAGCAGGACGAGGGGGCTGAACACCGGGGAGCTGTTTTTT. It is translated as CASRTRGLNTGELFF.

This chain joins TRBV6-6 and TRBJ1-2, with 8 bases identical to TRBD1. CDR1 and CDR2 (germline): MNHNY, SVGAGI (reference sequence). The ends lost 6 bases at V and 2 bases at J; junction bases unmatched: 5. This CDR3 has 14 amino acids. The CDR3: CASRSTGENYGYTF. CDR3 DNA: TGTGCCAGCAGGTCGACAGGGGAGAACTATGGCTACACCTTC.

The chain employs TRBV30 and TRBJ2-5; D is ambiguous. The CDR3 is made up of 11 amino acids. V was trimmed by 2 bases and J by 3 bases, leaving 4 bases between them. Per the germline V gene, CDR1 is GTSNPN and CDR2 is SVGIG (reference sequence). CDR3 loop: CAWSSKETQYF. The CDR3 DNA is TGTGCCTGGAGTTCTAAAGAGACCCAGTACTTC.

This chain joins TRBV5-1 and TRBJ2-3, with D possibly TRBD1 on 6 matching bases. CDR1 is SGHRS and CDR2 is YFSETQ in the germline V gene. The CDR3 has 14 residues. With 4 bases removed from V and 2 bases from J, the gap between germline ends came to 11 bases. CDR3 DNA: TGCGCCAGCAGCGATCACAGGGACACAGATACGCAGTATTTT. Protein sequence: CASSDHRDTDTQYF.

This clone appeared once. The chain couples TRBV5-1 to TRBJ2-1; D not resolved. The CDR3 has 13 residues. The germline V gene encodes CDR1 SGHRS and CDR2 YFSETQ. V shed 4 bases and J shed 12 bases, with 17 bases lying between them. CDR3 sequence reads: CASSHGGPKRQFF. The CDR3 bases are TGCGCCAGCAGCCACGGCGGTCCGAAACGGCAGTTCTTC.